This TCR beta chain was recovered during a study of regulatory T cells in long-lasting Graves disease. Broader study findings: TRBV28 was favored in persistent disease, as were TRBJ1-2 and TRBJ2-5.

The time point was: newly diagnosed GD, antithyroid drugs for less than 3 months. Construction of the TCR library relied on RNA isolated from PBMCs. This clonotype was recorded a few times. What it binds is unknown. J gave up 11 bases and V 1 base, and 4 bases lay outside the gene matches. The V gene's germline CDR1 is SEHNR and CDR2 FQNEAQ (reference sequence). The CDR3 consists of 12 residues. In building TCR beta libraries, iRepertoire HTBI primers were used together with Arm-PCR of CDR3 regions. A single record per CDR3 protein comes from TCRdb applying MiXCR to the multiplex PCR reads. The sample lists more than 400,000 distinct CDR3 sequences, 16% seen once, with roughly a tenth in the top ten. These data were also reused for a study on T cells in Graves' hyperthyroidism and ophthalmopathy. That work contributes: Investigators excluded patients with uncontrolled infection, other autoimmune disease, pregnancy or lactation. Each diagnosis was grounded in clinical symptoms, serum thyroxine and TRAb, thyroid ultrasound, and orbital computed tomography.

The sequence came from a young woman with Graves disease. J is TRBJ1-1 and V is TRBV7-9, with TRBD1 identical over 7 bases. The input for sequencing was peripheral blood mononuclear cells (PBMCs), taken at new diagnosis, from a patient treated with antithyroid drugs. This CDR3 is CASSLVGTAAFF. In DNA, the CDR3 is TGTGCCAGCAGCTTAGTAGGGACAGCGGCTTTCTTT. Full variable domain (rest looked up from reference TRBV7-9 and TRBJ1-1): DTGVSQNPRHKITKRGQNVTFRCDPISEHNRLYWYRQTLGQGPEFLTYFQNEAQLEKSRLLSDRFSAERPKGSFSTLEIQRTEQGDSAMYLCASSLVGTAAFFGQGTRLTVV.